One and the same sample provided the 5 T cell receptor beta chains below, sequenced in a study of naive and memory T cell subsets (dated by TCRdb to 2017 to 2019). Library generation was performed with UMI-ligation and nested PCR. The run used an Illumina MiSeq. The beta constant-region primer consisted of an equimolar mixture of two oligonucleotides that together covered TRBC1 and TRBC2. Four rounds of PCR were used to amplify ligated cDNA, with nested alpha and beta constant-region primers being used together with the SP2 primer. TCRdb reworked the public reads: Q25 trimming with fastp, MiXCR clone assembly, productive beta chains retained. Every entry covers one CDR3 protein and lists the most common genes and DNA from its rows. Counted in this sample were approximately 80,000 distinct CDR3 sequences; about 10% of them appeared once. The top ten clones comprise 1.2% of the sample. Material for sequencing was naive CD8+ T cells from blood. According to the study, the label for this sample's cell subset or site signals: naive T cells, CD45RA high CD27+. The receptors here all came from a human donor in good health.

The chain carries TRBV29-1 and TRBJ2-1; D is unclear. The germline V gene has CDR1 SQVTM and CDR2 ANQGSEA. Trimming took off 4 bases at V and 10 bases at J, with 8 bases between the two ends. There are 10 residues in the CDR3. In DNA, the CDR3 is TGCAGCGTTGCCGTTCGGGAGCAGTTCTTC. Its protein is CSVAVREQFF.

This clonotype has just a few counts. The chain links TRBV24-1 to TRBJ2-1; D remains ambiguous. The ends were cut back, 4 bases at V and 7 bases at J, with 13 bases in the middle. The CDR3 is 14 residues long. Per the germline V gene, CDR1 is KGHDR and CDR2 is SFDVKD. The CDR3 here is CATSDRTERNEQFF. CDR3 DNA: TGTGCCACCAGTGACCGGACGGAGAGGAATGAGCAGTTCTTC.

This clonotype was recorded a few times. The CDR3 protein is CSARGQTGELFF. CDR3 in DNA: TGCAGTGCTAGAGGACAAACCGGGGAGCTGTTTTTT. V is TRBV20-1 and J is TRBJ2-2; D is ambiguous. The CDR3 is 12 residues long. Germline-derived CDR1 and CDR2 are DFQATT and SNEGSKA (reference sequence). The V gene lost 1 base and the J gene lost 5 bases, with 5 bases spanning the gap.

In this sample, this clonotype turned up many times. V is TRBV29-1 and J is TRBJ2-5; tentative D call: TRBD2 (5 bases). CDR1 is SQVTM and CDR2 is ANQGSEA in the germline V gene. Trimming pared 3 bases from V and 5 bases from J, leaving 19 bases between. This CDR3 region has 15 residues. The chain's CDR3 is CSVDADRGPLETQYF. As DNA, the CDR3 is TGCAGCGTTGATGCCGATCGAGGGCCGTTGGAGACCCAGTACTTC.

CDR3 nucleotides: TGTGCCAGTACGGCTGGGAATAACCCCTACAATGAGCAGTTCTTC. This sequence encodes CASTAGNNPYNEQFF. The V and J genes are TRBV19 and TRBJ2-1; no clear D gene. The CDR3 sequence is 15 residues long. Germline CDR1 reads LNHDA; CDR2 reads SQIVND (reference sequence). Between the trimmed V and J ends, which lost 7 bases and 2 bases, there was a span of 15 bases.